The clone carrying this TCR beta chain was observed a handful of times. As originally analysed: Nucleated cell number was recorded as an estimate derived from reference gene primer amplification. The protocol was immunoSEQ multiplex PCR, while the TCRdb copy is restricted to in-frame clones and leaves out a portion. V and J calls and clone size are given by that table; D and trimming were obtained from the DNA. Among more than 30,000 clones listed, about nine tenths were seen once. The data belong to a study of blood T cell repertoires in COVID-19. The origin of this receptor is a man between 60 and 75 years old with active COVID-19. Sample: peripheral blood.

CDR3 nucleotides: TGTGCCAGTACCTCTGGGACAGGTAGTCACTATGGCTACACCTTC. This encodes CASTSGTGSHYGYTF. The chain has TRBV19 and TRBJ1-2; 8 positions agree with TRBD1. CDR3 length equals 15 residues. V lost 7 bases, J lost 3 bases, and 10 bases stayed unmatched. Germline V gene sequence: CDR1 LNHDA, CDR2 SQIVND (reference sequence).